These T cell receptor beta chains were read from a single sample in a study of shared clonotypes between healthy human individuals. TCRdb keeps only in-frame clones here, not all; method: immunoSEQ multiplex PCR. The sample includes roughly 500,000 clones, 95% to 96% seen only once; the top ten take around 0.067%. The sequenced sample was naive CD4+ T cells sorted from blood. The source of these receptors is a woman aged 30 to 39 in good health. Each CDR3 is given with its conserved first and last residue. A D gene is named only where the DNA matches it firmly. Clone size is given for some rows only: seen once, a few or many times, or a class if the clone is expanded.

j_call v_call clone_size d_call cdr3_length cdr3_nt cdr3_aa
TRBJ2-1 TRBV11-2 . . 16 TGTGCCAGCAGACCGATCTCAGGGGCGTACGGGTTGGGGCAGTTCTTC CASRPISGAYGLGQFF
TRBJ2-2 TRBV5-8 . . 15 TGTGCCAGCAGCTCCGGGACATCGAACACCGGGGAGCTGTTTTTT CASSSGTSNTGELFF
TRBJ2-7 TRBV11-2 once . 14 TGTGCCAGCAGCCCGAGATTGGGGGTATACGAGCAGTACTTC CASSPRLGVYEQYF
TRBJ1-2 TRBV6-6 . TRBD1 15 TGTGCCAGCAGTGGGGGGACAGGGGCCTTAGGCGGCTACACCTTC CASSGGTGALGGYTF
TRBJ2-7 TRBV4-1 few TRBD1 14 TGCGCCAGCAGCCACCCAGGACAGGACTACGAGCAGTACTTC CASSHPGQDYEQYF
TRBJ2-7 TRBV7-9 . . 15 TGTGCCAGCAGCCCTCAGGTAGGGAAATACTACGAGCAGTACTTC CASSPQVGKYYEQYF
TRBJ2-3 TRBV20-1 once . 11 TGCAGTGGTGGGGCCGAAGATACGCAGTATTTT CSGGAEDTQYF
TRBJ2-5 TRBV9 . . 15 TGTGCCAGCAGCGCCGACACAGGATACCAAGAGACCCAGTACTTC CASSADTGYQETQYF
TRBJ2-7 TRBV7-9 . . 11 TGTGCCAGCAGCCATGACCAGGAGCAGTACTTC CASSHDQEQYF
TRBJ1-3 TRBV12-5 . . 15 TGTGCTAGTGGTTTGATGTCGGGAGGTGGAAACACCATATATTTT CASGLMSGGGNTIYF
TRBJ2-1 TRBV14 . TRBD2 15 TGTGCCAGCAGCCATGAGCGGGGCTCCTACAATGAGCAGTTCTTC CASSHERGSYNEQFF
TRBJ1-5 TRBV2 . . 15 TGTGCCAGCAGAGCCGAGGGTCATAGCAATCAGCCCCAGCATTTT CASRAEGHSNQPQHF
TRBJ2-7 TRBV18 . . 12 TGTGCCAGCTCACCGCAGAGCTACGAGCAGTACTTC CASSPQSYEQYF
TRBJ1-1 TRBV5-1 . TRBD1 16 TGCGCCAGCAGGTCAATCTCGACAGGGATAGGCACTGAAGCTTTCTTT CASRSISTGIGTEAFF
TRBJ2-1 TRBV18 once TRBD2 15 TGTGCCAGCTCACCACCGGGACTAGGAGGCAATGAGCAGTTCTTC CASSPPGLGGNEQFF
TRBJ2-5 TRBV2 . TRBD2 16 TGTGCCAGCAGTGATGAACTAGCGGGAGGGCTTGAGACCCAGTACTTC CASSDELAGGLETQYF
TRBJ2-3 TRBV4-1 once . 14 TGCGCCAGCAGCCAAGTCGGTTCTGGGGATACGCAGTATTTT CASSQVGSGDTQYF
TRBJ2-1 TRBV28 . . 13 TGTGCCAGCAGTGAAGGGGGTAGTTTGAGGCCGTTCTTC CASSEGGSLRPFF
TRBJ1-1 TRBV6-4 . . 17 TGTGCCAGCAAAATCAGTCGGAAGGACCGACGAAACACTGAAGCTTTCTTT CASKISRKDRRNTEAFF
TRBJ1-4 TRBV7-7 . . 16 TGTGCCAGCAGCCCCATGGGTCCGGAAGACGGAGAAAAACTGTTTTTT CASSPMGPEDGEKLFF
TRBJ2-7 TRBV15 . . 15 TGTGCCACCAGCAGGGGGGCCGGGGGAACGTACGAGCAGTACTTC CATSRGAGGTYEQYF
TRBJ2-7 TRBV4-2 . . 14 TGTGCCAGCAGCCAAATAGCGGACTCCTACGAGCAGTACTTC CASSQIADSYEQYF
TRBJ2-1 TRBV5-1 . . 14 TGCGCCAGCAGCTTCGGGACACCAGACAATGAGCAGTTCTTC CASSFGTPDNEQFF
TRBJ2-3 TRBV10-1 once . 13 TGCGCCAGCAGGGGAGGAGGGGGGGATACGCAGTATTTT CASRGGGGDTQYF
TRBJ2-5 TRBV29-1 once . 14 TGCAGCGCACAGGGTGAGGTCGTGAGCAAGACCCAGTACTTC CSAQGEVVSKTQYF
TRBJ1-4 TRBV14 once . 15 TGTGCCAGCAGCCAAGTCCAGGGGTCGAATGAAAAACTGTTTTTT CASSQVQGSNEKLFF
TRBJ2-1 TRBV19 . TRBD2 20 TGTGCCAGTAGTGGAACGGGACTAGCGGGAGTTCGGAAATCCTACAATGAGCAGTTCTTC CASSGTGLAGVRKSYNEQFF
TRBJ1-5 TRBV30 . TRBD1 16 TGTGCCTGGAGGGCCAGCCTGGGCAGGGGGAATCAGCCCCAGCATTTT CAWRASLGRGNQPQHF
TRBJ2-5 TRBV19 . TRBD1 14 TGTGCCAGTAGGCTGGACAGGAAAGGGGAGACCCAGTACTTC CASRLDRKGETQYF
TRBJ1-1 TRBV7-9 . TRBD1 14 TGTGCCAGCAGCTCAGGGGGGACGTCGACTGAAGCTTTCTTT CASSSGGTSTEAFF
TRBJ1-2 TRBV29-1 . . 12 TGCAGCGCGGGGGCGGCCAGCTATGGCTACACCTTC CSAGAASYGYTF
TRBJ1-2 TRBV6-5 . TRBD1 13 TGTGCCGCCAAGGGGGCTACAGTATATGGCTACACCTTC CAAKGATVYGYTF
TRBJ2-7 TRBV28 . TRBD1 14 TGTGCCAGCAGACCTGACAGGGTATCCTACGAGCAGTACTTC CASRPDRVSYEQYF
TRBJ2-3 TRBV6-5 . . 13 TGTGCCAGCGCAGGGTTTAGCACAGATACGCAGTATTTT CASAGFSTDTQYF
TRBJ2-3 TRBV15 . TRBD2 15 TGTGCCACCAGCAAACTAGCGGGTAGCACAGATACGCAGTATTTT CATSKLAGSTDTQYF
TRBJ2-7 TRBV27 . TRBD2 14 TGTGCCAGCAGTTTTCGGAGCGGGGACTACGAGCAGTACTTC CASSFRSGDYEQYF
TRBJ2-1 TRBV19 . TRBD2 13 TGTGCCAGTAGTCGGGGACTAGCAAATGAGCAGTTCTTC CASSRGLANEQFF
TRBJ2-1 TRBV9 . . 15 TGTGCCAGCAGCGTAGCTGAGGGAAGCTACAATGAGCAGTTCTTC CASSVAEGSYNEQFF
TRBJ2-1 TRBV6-1 . . 13 TGTGCCAGCAGCCAGGGACCCTACAATGAGCAGTTCTTC CASSQGPYNEQFF
TRBJ2-7 TRBV15 . . 13 TGTGCCACCAGCAGAGACGTTGGCTACGAGCAGTACTTC CATSRDVGYEQYF
TRBJ1-1 TRBV2 . . 14 TGTGCCAGCAGTTCAGGAGGGCGGAACACTGAAGCTTTCTTT CASSSGGRNTEAFF
TRBJ1-4 TRBV5-1 . . 14 TGCGCCAGCAGCTTGGAACGGGGATCCGAAAAACTGTTTTTT CASSLERGSEKLFF